The 20 T cell receptor beta chains below come from one sample, sequenced in a study of technical replicates of blood from several donors. Generated by immunoSEQ multiplex PCR, the TCRdb table keeps only in-frame clones and is missing some. Of tens of thousands of clones in the sample, around 83% were seen once. Sequencing input: PBMCs. The receptors derive from a human donor in good health. Some clones in this sample may be carry-over from other donors' samples.

This clone was picked up one time. The V call is TRBV20-1, the J call TRBJ1-4; weak D call: TRBD1 (5 bases). The length of the CDR3 is 11 residues. From germline, CDR1 is DFQATT and CDR2 SNEGSKA (reference sequence). V shed 6 bases and J shed 8 bases, with 10 bases lying between them. CDR3 amino acids: CSADRQEKLFF. Here the CDR3 DNA reads TGCAGTGCAGACAGACAGGAAAAACTGTTTTTT.

The chain uses TRBV5-4 and TRBJ1-6; 9 bases map to TRBD1. The CDR3 has 16 amino acids. The V gene's germline CDR1 is SGHNT and CDR2 YYREEE (reference sequence). V lost 4 bases to trimming and J lost 1 base; unmatched junction nucleotides: 3. CDR3 DNA sequence: TGTGCCAGCAGCCGGGACAGGGAGTCCTATAATTCACCCCTCCACTTT. It yields the protein CASSRDRESYNSPLHF. Drawing the rest from reference TRBV5-4 and TRBJ1-6, the complete variable domain is ETGVTQSPTHLIKTRGQQVTLRCSSQSGHNTVSWYQQALGQGPQFIFQYYREEENGRGNFPPRFSGLQFPNYSSELNVNALELDDSALYLCASSRDRESYNSPLHFGNGTRLTVT.

The V gene is TRBV15, the J gene TRBJ2-5, with 7 positions matching TRBD1. CDR1 LNHNV and CDR2 YYDKDF come from the germline V gene (reference sequence). Trimming removed 3 bases from V and 1 base from J; junction bases left unmatched: 5. This CDR3 is 15 amino acids long. This chain's CDR3 is CATSRDYRGQETQYF. CDR3 DNA sequence: TGTGCCACCAGCAGGGATTACAGGGGCCAAGAGACCCAGTACTTC.

The chain uses TRBV30 and TRBJ2-2, with D unresolved. The CDR3 runs to 14 residues. The V end was cut by 0 bases, the J end by 6 bases, with 11 bases between. Germline CDR1 and CDR2: GTSNPN and SVGIG (reference sequence). This CDR3 reads CAWSVLAAAGELFF. DNA of the CDR3: TGTGCCTGGAGTGTACTGGCGGCGGCCGGGGAGCTGTTTTTT.

V is TRBV12-5 and J is TRBJ1-5; D is unclear. V lost 0 bases and J lost 1, with 16 bases in between. The CDR3 extends over 18 amino acids. Germline V CDR1 and CDR2: LGHNT, FRNRAP. CDR3 sequence reads: CASGLVLSTERSNQPQHF. CDR3 coding DNA: TGTGCTAGTGGTTTGGTACTTTCAACAGAAAGAAGCAATCAGCCCCAGCATTTT.

The rearrangement joins TRBV7-9 to TRBJ1-1, with TRBD1 as a possible D gene (5 bases). The CDR3 has 15 residues. V lost 5 bases and J 0 bases, leaving 13 bases between the germline ends. Per the germline V gene, CDR1 is SEHNR and CDR2 is FQNEAQ (reference sequence). The CDR3 loop reads CASSTTWGMNTEAFF. The CDR3 DNA follows: TGTGCCAGCAGCACTACTTGGGGCATGAACACTGAAGCTTTCTTT.

The chain links TRBV6-1 to TRBJ1-5; tentative D call: TRBD1 (6 bases). The germline V gene encodes CDR1 MNHNS and CDR2 SASEGT. The CDR3 totals 13 residues. V was clipped by 5 bases and J by 7 bases, with 12 bases between them. For the CDR3, the DNA is TGTGCCAGCAGTCATACAGGGAACCAGCCCCAGCATTTT. This encodes CASSHTGNQPQHF.

This chain joins TRBV6-6 and TRBJ1-2, with TRBD1 matching over 7 bases. The length of the CDR3 is 13 residues. Germline V gene lookup returns CDR1 MNHNY and CDR2 SVGAGI (reference sequence). V trimming: 6 bases; J trimming: 9 bases; junction bases outside the gene matches: 10. CDR3 nucleotides: TGTGCCAGCAGACCGGGACAGCTATGGAGCTACACCTTC. Protein: CASRPGQLWSYTF.

This chain joins TRBV10-3 and TRBJ2-5, with TRBD2 matching 16 bases. Losses at the gene ends were 2 bases for V and 5 bases for J; bases not matched to a gene: 5. Germline CDR1 is ENHRY and CDR2 is SYGVKD. This CDR3 is built from 17 residues. CDR3 in DNA: TGTGCCATCAGTGAGGGGGGACTAGCGGGGGGGCCTGAGACCCAGTACTTC. It encodes CAISEGGLAGGPETQYF.

The CDR3 loop is CASSLGKAGTYF. The DNA of the CDR3 is TGTGCCAGCAGTTTAGGTAAGGCCGGGACTTACTTC. The chain recombines TRBV27 with TRBJ2-7; D is perhaps TRBD2 (6 bases). Germline V gene sequence: CDR1 MNHEY, CDR2 SMNVEV (reference sequence). Trimming pared 2 bases from V and 13 bases from J, leaving 15 bases between. The CDR3 runs 12 residues.

V gene TRBV2 combines with J gene TRBJ1-1; D is perhaps TRBD1 (5 bases). The CDR3 consists of 18 residues. Between the trimmed V and J ends, which lost 2 bases and 4 bases, there was a span of 23 bases. Germline values: CDR1 SNHLY, CDR2 FYNNEI. In DNA form, the CDR3 reads TGTGCCAGCAGTGAATGGGGGGGACCGGGACGGTTGGGCACTGAAGCTTTCTTT. It translates to CASSEWGGPGRLGTEAFF.

A note on this clone: Different DNA sequences within this sample yield the same CDR3. The chain links TRBV9 to TRBJ2-2; TRBD1 matches 8 bases. In germline, CDR1 is SGDLS, CDR2 YYNGEE. V dropped 4 bases and J dropped 1; count of bases not matched to a gene: 3. CDR3 size: 15 residues. The CDR3 protein is CASSPGTGNTGELFF. CDR3 DNA: TGTGCCAGCAGCCCCGGGACAGGGAACACCGGGGAGCTGTTTTTT.

The chain is built from TRBV7-2 and TRBJ2-1; D is undetermined. CDR3 size: 14 residues. In germline, CDR1 is SGHTA, CDR2 FQGNSA. V lost 6 bases to trimming and J lost 3 bases, with 12 bases between them. CDR3 residues: CASSWRGNYNEQFF. CDR3 nucleotide sequence: TGTGCCAGCAGTTGGCGCGGCAACTACAATGAGCAGTTCTTC.

The genes are TRBV9 and TRBJ2-2; D is possibly TRBD2 (6 bases). Germline assignment: CDR1 SGDLS and CDR2 YYNGEE. The V end was cut by 1 base, the J end by 4 bases, with 11 bases between. The CDR3 spans 15 residues. CDR3 in DNA: TGTGCCAGCAGCGTAAAGCAGGGAGGCACCGGGGAGCTGTTTTTT. Protein sequence: CASSVKQGGTGELFF. The entire variable domain, with the rest obtained from reference TRBV9 and TRBJ2-2, is as follows: DSGVTQTPKHLITATGQRVTLRCSPRSGDLSVYWYQQSLDQGLQFLIQYYNGEERAKGNILERFSAQQFPDLHSELNLSSLELGDSALYFCASSVKQGGTGELFFGEGSRLTVL.

This chain connects TRBV11-2 to TRBJ2-7, with 10 bases that match TRBD2. In germline, CDR1 is SGHAT, CDR2 FQNNGV. The CDR3 has 14 residues. Trimming cost V 5 bases and J 0 bases; bases outside gene matches: 1. The CDR3 DNA reads as TGTGCCAGCAGCGGACTAGCGGCCTCCTACGAGCAGTACTTC. Translated: CASSGLAASYEQYF.

This clone has only one observation. The CDR3, as DNA: TGTGCCAGCAGAGCCTCGCAGGGGGCAGGTTCACCCCTCCACTTT. Translation: CASRASQGAGSPLHF. The J gene is TRBJ1-6, the V gene TRBV9; 8 bases fit TRBD1. The CDR3 loop spans 15 amino acids. Germline CDR1 and CDR2: SGDLS and YYNGEE. After removal of 5 bases from V and 9 bases from J, the junction contained 10 bases not matched to a gene.

This chain joins TRBV29-1 and TRBJ1-2, with 7 bases aligning to TRBD1. Germline V lookup: CDR1 SQVTM, CDR2 ANQGSEA. The CDR3 extends over 16 amino acids. The junction had 16 bases not matched to a gene; V was cut back by 1 base and J by 8 bases. The DNA of the CDR3 is TGCAGCGTTGAAGCGGGGGACAGAGAAGTCCAACGCGGCTACACCTTC. Its protein product is CSVEAGDREVQRGYTF.

This clone has only one observation. CDR3 amino acids: CASSYSRLQKEQYF. CDR3 bases: TGTGCCAGCAGTTACTCCCGACTACAAAAGGAGCAGTACTTC. The chain uses TRBV6-5 and TRBJ2-7, with TRBD2 as a possible D gene (5 bases). The germline gives CDR1 MNHEY, CDR2 SVGAGI. The V end lost 0 bases, the J end lost 7 bases, and 13 bases lay between the germline ends. CDR3 length: 14 amino acids.

This clone was detected only once. The gene calls are TRBV5-6 and TRBJ1-2; D not resolved. The CDR3 loop spans 11 amino acids. Looked up from germline, CDR1 is SGHDT and CDR2 is YYEEEE. The V end lost 1 base, the J end lost 8 bases, and 6 bases lay between the germline ends. CDR3 sequence reads: CASSLSTGYTF. Written as DNA, the CDR3 is TGTGCCAGCAGCTTGTCTACGGGCTACACCTTC. Full variable domain (remainder filled in from reference TRBV5-6 and TRBJ1-2): DAGVTQSPTHLIKTRGQQVTLRCSPKSGHDTVSWYQQALGQGPQFIFQYYEEEERQRGNFPDRFSGHQFPNYSSELNVNALLLGDSALYLCASSLSTGYTFGSGTRLTVV.

The rearrangement joins TRBV27 to TRBJ2-5, with D perhaps TRBD1 (7 bases). V was cut by 2 bases and J by 4 bases, with 17 bases left in between. Germline V gene data show CDR1 as MNHEY and CDR2 as SMNVEV (reference sequence). This CDR3 is built from 16 residues. CDR3 in amino acids: CASSLGGGYSRETQYF. In DNA form, the CDR3 reads TGTGCCAGCAGTTTAGGAGGGGGCTACTCCAGAGAGACCCAGTACTTC.